This T cell receptor beta chain was captured by sequencing in a study of shared clonotypes between healthy human individuals. Study-level results: Sequencing depth was predicted to influence how clonotypes are shared among donors. Non-shared clonotypes displayed generation probabilities falling below those of clonotypes present in all four donors.

From CD4+ cells came CD45RA+ naive and CD45RA-negative memory subsets. Germline V CDR1 and CDR2: SGHNT, YYREEE (reference sequence). The CDR3 totals 15 residues. Some clones are missing from TCRdb's copy, which holds only in-frame ones; the method was immunoSEQ multiplex PCR. The sample has some 2.1 million clones; 90% to 95% are singletons. A remark on this clone: Its specificity is not known.

The chain combines TRBV5-4 with TRBJ2-5, with unresolved D. The J call may be incorrect, as the DNA end agrees better with TRBJ2-7. The clonotype was recovered from a man younger than 30 in good health. The specimen sequenced was naive CD4+ T cells sorted from blood. Stated subset: CD45RA+ positively selected. The CDR3 loop reads CASSLGLGTSYEQYF. Written as DNA, the CDR3 is TGTGCCAGCAGCTTGGGGCTGGGAACCTCCTACGAGCAGTACTTC.